The 22 T cell receptor beta chains presented below share a single source sample, sequenced in a study of blood T cell repertoires in COVID-19. Clones were read by immunoSEQ multiplex PCR, and TCRdb kept only the in-frame ones, dropping some. Among around 380,000 clones listed, roughly 77% were seen once. Sequencing was performed on peripheral blood. The receptors were gathered from a human donor with acute or convalescent COVID-19. The donor label of this sample is uncertain.

The chain has TRBV28 and TRBJ1-2, with TRBD1 matching over 7 bases. CDR3 length: 13 residues. Germline V gene lookup returns CDR1 MDHEN and CDR2 SYDVKM. The ends lost 6 bases at V and 8 bases at J; junction bases unmatched: 9. The CDR3 nucleotides are TGTGCCAGCAGCTCCGGACAGGCTTGGGGCTACACCTTC. This encodes CASSSGQAWGYTF.

The rearrangement joins TRBV2 to TRBJ2-5, with 9 bases matching TRBD1. The CDR3 runs 15 residues. Germline lookup yields CDR1 SNHLY and CDR2 FYNNEI. J lost 5 bases, V lost 6 bases, and 10 bases had no gene match. The CDR3 DNA is TGTGCCAGCAGCGCTGAACAGGGGGCAGGCGAGACCCAGTACTTC. Its protein is CASSAEQGAGETQYF.

As to this clone: In the same sample, other DNA sequences code for this CDR3. This sequence joins TRBV15 and TRBJ2-7; D remains ambiguous. Trimming shortened V by 5 bases and J by 5 bases, and 13 bases separated the two germline ends. Germline assignment: CDR1 LNHNV and CDR2 YYDKDF (reference sequence). The CDR3 totals 13 residues. The chain's CDR3 is CATSRTGRDEQYF. CDR3 DNA sequence: TGTGCCACCAGCCGCACGGGTCGCGACGAGCAGTACTTC.

The rearrangement links TRBV24-1 to TRBJ2-7, with a possible D match to TRBD2 (5 bases). The CDR3 covers 16 residues. The V end lost 9 bases, the J end lost 4 bases, and 24 bases lay between the germline ends. Germline-derived CDR1 and CDR2 are KGHDR and SFDVKD. The chain's CDR3 is CATDIDASDGGYEQYF. The DNA for the CDR3 is TGTGCCACCGACATAGACGCATCGGACGGAGGTTACGAGCAGTACTTC.

This chain joins TRBV6-1 and TRBJ2-7; tentatively, D is TRBD1 (6 bases). Germline CDR1 is MNHNS and CDR2 is SASEGT. V was cut by 3 bases and J by 3 bases, with 18 bases left in between. The CDR3 is 16 residues long. The CDR3 DNA reads as TGTGCCAGCAGTGACTACGGCGGACAGAGAGACTACGAGCAGTACTTC. Its protein product is CASSDYGGQRDYEQYF.

A word on this clone: This sample includes further DNA sequences coding for the same CDR3. This CDR3 reads CASSLDRGYGYTF. The DNA of the CDR3 is TGTGCCAGCAGTTTAGACAGGGGGTATGGCTACACCTTC. The chain combines TRBV12-3 or TRBV12-4 with TRBJ1-2; TRBD1 matches 8 bases. This CDR3 is built from 13 residues. V gave up 1 base and J gave up 5 bases; unmatched junction bases: 0.

In its sample, this clone was seen a few times. The V gene is TRBV10-3, the J gene TRBJ1-1; perhaps TRBD1 as D (5 bases). The CDR3 is made up of 13 amino acids. Germline values: CDR1 ENHRY, CDR2 SYGVKD. V was cut by 6 bases and J by 1 base, with 9 bases left in between. The CDR3, as DNA: TGTGCCATCAGGTTGACAGAGAACACTGAAGCTTTCTTT. The encoded protein is CAIRLTENTEAFF.

The gene calls are TRBV6-6 and TRBJ1-5; 7 nucleotides agree with TRBD1. CDR1 MNHNY and CDR2 SVGAGI come from the germline V gene (reference sequence). V was pared by 4 bases and J by 6 bases, with 6 bases of the junction left unmatched. The CDR3 loop spans 14 amino acids. The CDR3 DNA reads TGTGCCAGCAGTTTCTCAGGGGGGGGTCAGCCCCAGCATTTT. This encodes CASSFSGGGQPQHF.

The rearrangement joins TRBV7-2 to TRBJ1-4; 7 bases align to TRBD1. V shed 4 bases, J shed 7 bases, and the junction held 6 bases outside the gene matches. There are 14 residues in the CDR3. The germline gives CDR1 SGHTA, CDR2 FQGNSA. CDR3 DNA sequence: TGTGCCAGCAGCTACTCGGGACAGAGTGAAAAACTGTTTTTT. This codes for CASSYSGQSEKLFF.

The chain is built from TRBV2 and TRBJ2-5; D is perhaps TRBD2 (5 bases). Germline lookup yields CDR1 SNHLY and CDR2 FYNNEI. V was trimmed by 2 bases and J by 5 bases, leaving 6 bases between them. This CDR3 has 12 residues. CDR3 sequence: CASSERRETQYF. The CDR3 DNA reads TGTGCCAGCAGTGAAAGGAGGGAGACCCAGTACTTC. Supplemented by reference TRBV2 and TRBJ2-5, the full variable domain reads EPEVTQTPSHQVTQMGQEVILRCVPISNHLYFYWYRQILGQKVEFLVSFYNNEISEKSEIFDDQFSVERPDGSNFTLKIRSTKLEDSAMYFCASSERRETQYFGPGTRLLVL.

This clone occurred once. The chain links TRBV5-1 to TRBJ2-3; tentative D call: TRBD1 (6 bases). Germline CDR1 SGHRS, CDR2 YFSETQ. Trimming shortened V by 4 bases and J by 3 bases, and 12 bases separated the two germline ends. CDR3 size: 14 residues. The CDR3 spells CASSVPDSTDTQYF. CDR3 nucleotides: TGCGCCAGCAGCGTACCGGACAGTACAGATACGCAGTATTTT. The complete variable domain, with remaining parts taken from reference TRBV5-1 and TRBJ2-3, reads KAGVTQTPRYLIKTRGQQVTLSCSPISGHRSVSWYQQTPGQGLQFLFEYFSETQRNKGNFPGRFSGRQFSNSRSEMNVSTLELGDSALYLCASSVPDSTDTQYFGPGTRLTVL.

The chain joins TRBV7-6 to TRBJ2-1, with 9 bases fitting TRBD2. This CDR3 region has 17 residues. CDR1 and CDR2 from the germline V gene are SGHVS and FNYEAQ. After removal of 3 bases from V and 2 bases from J, the junction contained 8 bases not matched to a gene. The CDR3 DNA follows: TGTGCCAGCAGCTTGGAACGCGGGGGGGCCACCTACAATGAGCAGTTCTTC. This translates into CASSLERGGATYNEQFF.

Only a few counts were recorded for this clone. Other DNA sequences of this sample code for an identical CDR3. The J gene is TRBJ1-1, the V gene TRBV6-1; TRBD1 matches at 7 bases. The CDR3 runs to 15 residues. V lost 0 bases to trimming and J lost 2 bases; unmatched junction nucleotides: 3. Germline lookup yields CDR1 MNHNS and CDR2 SASEGT. CDR3 nucleotide sequence: TGTGCCAGCAGTGAAGCGCGACAGGGCAACACTGAAGCTTTCTTT. Encoded protein: CASSEARQGNTEAFF.

This clone has just one count. V is TRBV4-1 and J is TRBJ2-7; the match to TRBD2 covers 12 bases. CDR3 size: 15 residues. Germline assignment: CDR1 MGHRA and CDR2 YSYEKL. V lost 3 bases and J lost 3; bases outside the gene matches: 3. CDR3 in DNA: TGCGCCAGCAGCCAGGGACTAGCGGGTTTCTACGAGCAGTACTTC. This encodes CASSQGLAGFYEQYF.

This clone was counted a single time. The gene calls are TRBV5-6 and TRBJ1-1, with D possibly matching TRBD1 (5 bases). The CDR3 covers 13 residues. Looked up from germline, CDR1 is SGHDT and CDR2 is YYEEEE. V was shortened by 4 bases and J by 7 bases, with 14 bases between the two germline ends. For the CDR3, the DNA is TGTGCCAGCAGCCCCGGACACGCTGATGAAGCTTTCTTT. Amino acids: CASSPGHADEAFF.

The chain links TRBV30 to TRBJ1-6, with D possibly TRBD1 on 5 matching bases. This CDR3 is built from 16 residues. The ends were cut back, 3 bases at V and 0 bases at J, with 12 bases in the middle. CDR1 and CDR2 (germline): GTSNPN, SVGIG (reference sequence). CDR3 DNA sequence: TGTGCCTGGAGCGGGGGGGGTAGCTCCTATAATTCACCCCTCCACTTT. Encoded protein: CAWSGGGSSYNSPLHF.

The chain employs TRBV3-1 (or the pseudogene TRBV3-2) and TRBJ1-1; 10 bases are a match to TRBD1. This CDR3 region has 17 residues. V lost 6 bases and J lost 4; bases outside the gene matches: 14. Germline CDR1 LGHDT, CDR2 YNNKEL (reference sequence). The CDR3 DNA sequence: TGTGCCAGCAGTCACACGGGACAGGGGATTCTTGGCACTGAAGCTTTCTTT. This gives the protein CASSHTGQGILGTEAFF.

The chain links TRBV29-1 to TRBJ1-5, with D unresolved. Germline CDR1 is SQVTM and CDR2 is ANQGSEA. Between the trimmed V and J ends, which lost 6 bases and 9 bases, there was a span of 21 bases. The CDR3 sequence is 14 residues long. For the CDR3, the DNA is TGCAGCGTAGTATTCGACGGACTGGATCGGCCCCAGCATTTT. It is translated as CSVVFDGLDRPQHF.

This clone came up a few times. This rearrangement joins TRBV7-2 to TRBJ2-3, with 10 bases that match TRBD1. In germline, CDR1 is SGHTA, CDR2 FQGNSA. This CDR3 contains 15 residues. Losses at the gene ends were 5 bases for V and 6 bases for J; bases not matched to a gene: 8. The CDR3 coding sequence is TGTGCCAGCAGCCTTTCCCGGGACAGGGGTGATACGCAGTATTTT. Translated, it gives CASSLSRDRGDTQYF.

This sequence joins TRBV10-2 and TRBJ2-7; 9 positions agree with TRBD2. CDR1 WSHSY and CDR2 SAAADI come from the germline V gene. The CDR3 sequence is 14 residues long. V lost 4 bases to trimming and J lost 4 bases; unmatched junction nucleotides: 5. CDR3 sequence (DNA): TGCGCCAGCAGTGCAGTAGCGGGGGTTTACGAGCAGTACTTC. Its protein product is CASSAVAGVYEQYF.

This clone turned up a few times. This chain uses TRBV28 with TRBJ1-5, with 7 positions matching TRBD1. This CDR3 region has 14 residues. The germline V gene encodes CDR1 MDHEN and CDR2 SYDVKM. V dropped 3 bases and J dropped 4; count of bases not matched to a gene: 3. CDR3: CASSFHRGNQPQHF. CDR3 bases: TGTGCCAGCAGTTTTCACAGGGGAAATCAGCCCCAGCATTTT.

This chain links TRBV2 with TRBJ1-3; TRBD1 agrees at 7 bases. Germline V CDR1 and CDR2: SNHLY, FYNNEI. The CDR3 consists of 17 residues. The V and J ends lost 4 bases and 0 bases, in that order; junction bases with no gene match: 9. DNA of the CDR3: TGTGCCAGCAGTGGGGGACAGCTTCATTCCTCTGGAAACACCATATATTTT. Protein: CASSGGQLHSSGNTIYF.